The 5 T cell receptor beta chains below come from one sample, sequenced in a study of blood T cell repertoires in COVID-19. The data were produced by immunoSEQ multiplex PCR, yet TCRdb's version contains in-frame clones alone and is incomplete. This table holds around 230,000 clones, around four fifths found once. The sequenced sample consisted of peripheral blood. The source is a woman between 70 and 85 years old with active or convalescent COVID-19.

V gene TRBV18 combines with J gene TRBJ1-2; 8 bases map to TRBD1. Trimming removed 4 bases from V and 0 bases from J; junction bases left unmatched: 7. CDR3 length: 16 amino acids. The V gene's germline CDR1 is KGHSH and CDR2 LQKENI. The DNA of the CDR3 is TGTGCCAGCTCACTCATCCGGACAGGGACTAACTATGGCTACACCTTC. It specifies CASSLIRTGTNYGYTF. Looking up the rest from reference TRBV18 and TRBJ1-2 gives the full variable domain: NAGVMQNPRHLVRRRGQEARLRCSPMKGHSHVYWYRQLPEEGLKFMVYLQKENIIDESGMPKERFSAEFPKEGPSILRIQQVVRGDSAAYFCASSLIRTGTNYGYTFGSGTRLTVV.

The V gene is TRBV19, the J gene TRBJ1-1, with D perhaps TRBD1 (5 bases). CDR1 and CDR2 from the germline V gene are LNHDA and SQIVND (reference sequence). The CDR3 runs 17 residues. Trimming took off 6 bases at V and 1 base at J, with 21 bases between the two ends. The CDR3 loop reads CASRRGGGEGENTEAFF. As DNA, the CDR3 is TGTGCCAGTAGAAGGGGAGGAGGTGAAGGGGAGAACACTGAAGCTTTCTTT.

The gene calls are TRBV27 and TRBJ1-2; 7 bases map to TRBD1. Germline-derived CDR1 and CDR2 are MNHEY and SMNVEV (reference sequence). This CDR3 has 14 residues. The V gene end was trimmed by 0 bases and the J gene end by 6 bases; junction bases not matched to a gene: 4. The CDR3: CASSLSLGGHGYTF. The CDR3 region has the DNA TGTGCCAGCAGTTTATCGCTAGGGGGCCATGGCTACACCTTC.

The chain carries TRBV5-1 and TRBJ1-2; D is possibly TRBD1 (6 bases). This CDR3 contains 15 residues. The ends were cut back, 6 bases at V and 0 bases at J, with 15 bases in the middle. Looked up from germline, CDR1 is SGHRS and CDR2 is YFSETQ. The CDR3 protein is CASTRGQTTNYGYTF. CDR3 bases: TGCGCCAGCACCCGCGGACAGACCACTAACTATGGCTACACCTTC.

The chain combines TRBV24-1 with TRBJ2-3, with unresolved D. CDR1 KGHDR and CDR2 SFDVKD come from the germline V gene. V gave up 0 bases and J gave up 0 bases, with 9 bases separating them. The CDR3 has 16 residues. CDR3 sequence (DNA): TGTGCCACCAGTGATTTGGAGTTCGCTAGCACAGATACGCAGTATTTT. Translated: CATSDLEFASTDTQYF.